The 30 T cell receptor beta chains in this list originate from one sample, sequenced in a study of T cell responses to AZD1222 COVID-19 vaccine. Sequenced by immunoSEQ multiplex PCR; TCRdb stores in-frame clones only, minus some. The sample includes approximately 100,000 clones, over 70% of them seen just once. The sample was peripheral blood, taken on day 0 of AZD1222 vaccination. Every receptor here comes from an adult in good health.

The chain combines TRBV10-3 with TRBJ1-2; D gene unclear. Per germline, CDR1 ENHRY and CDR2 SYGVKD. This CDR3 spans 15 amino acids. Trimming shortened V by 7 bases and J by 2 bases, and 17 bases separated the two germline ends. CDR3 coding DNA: TGTGCCATCAAGGCAGAACAACGTTCCAACTATGGCTACACCTTC. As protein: CAIKAEQRSNYGYTF.

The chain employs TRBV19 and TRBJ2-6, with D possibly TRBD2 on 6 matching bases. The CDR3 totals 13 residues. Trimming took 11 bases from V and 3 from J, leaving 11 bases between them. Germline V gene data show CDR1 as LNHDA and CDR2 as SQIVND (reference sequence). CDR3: CAGGSGGANVLTF. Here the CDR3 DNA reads TGTGCCGGGGGGTCGGGTGGGGCCAACGTCCTGACTTTC.

In DNA, the CDR3 is TGTGCCAGCTGGACGGGGGGGCTTGACTATGGCTACACCTTC. Translating gives CASWTGGLDYGYTF. The chain couples TRBV6-6 to TRBJ1-2, with D perhaps TRBD1 (6 bases). CDR3 size: 14 residues. Germline V gives CDR1 MNHNY, CDR2 SVGAGI (reference sequence). Trimming shortened V by 8 bases and J by 3 bases, and 16 bases separated the two germline ends.

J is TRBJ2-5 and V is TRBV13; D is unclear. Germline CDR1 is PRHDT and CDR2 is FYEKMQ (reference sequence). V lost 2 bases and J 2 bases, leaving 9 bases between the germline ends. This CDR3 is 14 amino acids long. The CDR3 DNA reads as TGTGCCAGCAGCTTAAGACCTCTTCAAGAGACCCAGTACTTC. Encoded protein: CASSLRPLQETQYF.

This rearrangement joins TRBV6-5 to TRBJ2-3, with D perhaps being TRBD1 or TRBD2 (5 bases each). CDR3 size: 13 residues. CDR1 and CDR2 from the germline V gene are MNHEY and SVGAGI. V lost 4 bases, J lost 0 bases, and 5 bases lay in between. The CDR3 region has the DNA TGTGCCAGCAGTTGGGGGAGCACAGATACGCAGTATTTT. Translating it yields CASSWGSTDTQYF.

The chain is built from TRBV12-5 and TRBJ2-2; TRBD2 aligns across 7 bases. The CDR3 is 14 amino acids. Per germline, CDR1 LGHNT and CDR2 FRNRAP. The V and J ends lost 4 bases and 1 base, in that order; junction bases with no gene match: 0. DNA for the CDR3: TGTGCTAGTGGTTCGGGGGGGAACACCGGGGAGCTGTTTTTT. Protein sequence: CASGSGGNTGELFF. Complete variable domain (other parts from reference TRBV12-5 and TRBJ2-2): DARVTQTPRHKVTEMGQEVTMRCQPILGHNTVFWYRQTMMQGLELLAYFRNRAPLDDSGMPKDRFSAEMPDATLATLKIQPSEPRDSAVYFCASGSGGNTGELFFGEGSRLTVL.

CDR3: CASSLTGTSGSLSYEQYF. The CDR3, as DNA: TGTGCCAGCAGCTTGACCGGGACTAGCGGGAGTCTCTCCTACGAGCAGTACTTC. The chain recombines TRBV7-2 with TRBJ2-7; 14 nucleotides align to TRBD2. The germline V gene has CDR1 SGHTA and CDR2 FQGNSA. The V and J ends lost 3 bases and 0 bases, in that order; junction bases with no gene match: 7. The CDR3 is 18 amino acids.

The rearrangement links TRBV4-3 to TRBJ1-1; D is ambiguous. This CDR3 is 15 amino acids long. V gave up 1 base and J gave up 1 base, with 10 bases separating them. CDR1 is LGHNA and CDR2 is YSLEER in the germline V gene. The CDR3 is CASSQVGRTNTEAFF. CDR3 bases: TGCGCCAGCAGCCAAGTCGGCAGAACGAACACTGAAGCTTTCTTT.

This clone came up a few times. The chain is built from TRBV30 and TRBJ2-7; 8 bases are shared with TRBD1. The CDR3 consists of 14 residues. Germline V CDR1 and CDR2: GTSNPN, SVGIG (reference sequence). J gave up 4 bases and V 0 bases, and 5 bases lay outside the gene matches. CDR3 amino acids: CAWSVTRGPYEQYF. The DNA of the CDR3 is TGTGCCTGGAGTGTAACCAGGGGGCCATACGAGCAGTACTTC.

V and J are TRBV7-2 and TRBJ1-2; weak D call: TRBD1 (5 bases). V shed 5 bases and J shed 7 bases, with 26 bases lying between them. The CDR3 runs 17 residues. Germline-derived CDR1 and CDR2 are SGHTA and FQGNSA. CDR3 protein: CASSHRNLGASGSGYTF. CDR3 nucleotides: TGTGCCAGCAGCCATCGTAACTTAGGGGCCTCGGGGAGTGGCTACACCTTC.

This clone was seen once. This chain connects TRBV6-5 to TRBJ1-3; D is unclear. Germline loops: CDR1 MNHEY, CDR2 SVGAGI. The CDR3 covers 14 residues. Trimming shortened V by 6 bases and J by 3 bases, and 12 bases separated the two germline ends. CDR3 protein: CASRPGRLGNTIYF. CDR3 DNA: TGTGCCAGCAGGCCCGGGCGCCTTGGAAACACCATATATTTT.

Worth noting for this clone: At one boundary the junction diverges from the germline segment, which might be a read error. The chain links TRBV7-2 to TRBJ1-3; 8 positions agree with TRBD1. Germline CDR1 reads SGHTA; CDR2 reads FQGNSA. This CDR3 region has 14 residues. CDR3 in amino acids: CASSWTGSGDTIYF. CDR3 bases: TGTGCCAGCAGCTGGACAGGGTCTGGAGACACCATATATTTT.

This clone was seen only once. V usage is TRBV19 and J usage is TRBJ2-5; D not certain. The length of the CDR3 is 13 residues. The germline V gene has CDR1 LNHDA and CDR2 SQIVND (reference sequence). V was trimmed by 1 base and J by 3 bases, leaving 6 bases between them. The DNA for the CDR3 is TGTGCCAGTAGTATAGGTCTAGAAGAGACCCAGTACTTC. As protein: CASSIGLEETQYF.

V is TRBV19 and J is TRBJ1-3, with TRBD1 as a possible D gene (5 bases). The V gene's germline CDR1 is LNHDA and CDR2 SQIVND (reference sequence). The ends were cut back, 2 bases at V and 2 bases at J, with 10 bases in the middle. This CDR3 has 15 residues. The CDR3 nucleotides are TGTGCCAGTAGTATACAGGGTTTGGCTGGAAACACCATATATTTT. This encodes CASSIQGLAGNTIYF. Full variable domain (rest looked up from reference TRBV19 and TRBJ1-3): DGGITQSPKYLFRKEGQNVTLSCEQNLNHDAMYWYRQDPGQGLRLIYYSQIVNDFQKGDIAEGYSVSREKKESFPLTVTSAQKNPTAFYLCASSIQGLAGNTIYFGEGSWLTVV.

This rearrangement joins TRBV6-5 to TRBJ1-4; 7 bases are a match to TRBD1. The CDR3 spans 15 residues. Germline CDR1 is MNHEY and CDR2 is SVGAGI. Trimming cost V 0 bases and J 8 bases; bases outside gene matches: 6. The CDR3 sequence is CASSYSGTALEKLFF. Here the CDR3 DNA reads TGTGCCAGCAGTTACTCGGGGACAGCTCTAGAAAAACTGTTTTTT.

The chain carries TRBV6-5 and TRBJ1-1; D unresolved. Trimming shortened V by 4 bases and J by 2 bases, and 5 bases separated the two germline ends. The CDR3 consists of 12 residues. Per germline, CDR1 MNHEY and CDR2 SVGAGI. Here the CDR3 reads CASSSVNTEAFF. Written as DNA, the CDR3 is TGTGCCAGCAGTTCAGTAAACACTGAAGCTTTCTTT.

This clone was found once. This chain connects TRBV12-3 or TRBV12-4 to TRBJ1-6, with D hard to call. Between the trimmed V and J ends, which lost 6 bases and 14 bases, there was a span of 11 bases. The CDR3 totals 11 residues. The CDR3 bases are TGTGCCAGCAGGTCAACTTCGGCCCTCCACTTT. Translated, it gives CASRSTSALHF.

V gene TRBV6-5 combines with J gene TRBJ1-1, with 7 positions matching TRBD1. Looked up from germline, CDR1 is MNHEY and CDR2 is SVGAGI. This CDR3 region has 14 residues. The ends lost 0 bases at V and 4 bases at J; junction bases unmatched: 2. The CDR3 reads CASSYSQGGTEAFF. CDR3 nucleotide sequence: TGTGCCAGCAGTTACTCGCAGGGGGGCACTGAAGCTTTCTTT.

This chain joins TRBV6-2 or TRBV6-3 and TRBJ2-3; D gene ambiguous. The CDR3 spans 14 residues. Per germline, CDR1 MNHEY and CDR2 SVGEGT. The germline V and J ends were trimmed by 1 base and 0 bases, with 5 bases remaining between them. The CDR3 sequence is CASSYWYSTDTQYF. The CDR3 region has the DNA TGTGCCAGCAGTTACTGGTACAGCACAGATACGCAGTATTTT.

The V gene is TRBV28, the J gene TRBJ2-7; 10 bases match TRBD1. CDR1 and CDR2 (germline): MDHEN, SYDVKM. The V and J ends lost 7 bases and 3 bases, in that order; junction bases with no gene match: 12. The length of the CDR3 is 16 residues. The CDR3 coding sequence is TGTGCCAGCACCGATTCCGGGACAGGGGATATCTACGAGCAGTACTTC. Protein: CASTDSGTGDIYEQYF.

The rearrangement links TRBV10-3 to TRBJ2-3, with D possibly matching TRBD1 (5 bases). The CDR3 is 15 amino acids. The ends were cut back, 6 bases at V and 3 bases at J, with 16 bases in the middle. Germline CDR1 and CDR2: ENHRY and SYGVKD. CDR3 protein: CAISQTETRTDTQYF. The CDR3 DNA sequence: TGTGCCATCAGCCAGACAGAAACCAGGACAGATACGCAGTATTTT.

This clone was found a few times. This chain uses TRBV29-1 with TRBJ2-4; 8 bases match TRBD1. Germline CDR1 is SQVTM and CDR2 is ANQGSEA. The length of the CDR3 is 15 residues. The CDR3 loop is CSGGQGAGLGNIQYF. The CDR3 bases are TGCAGTGGGGGGCAGGGGGCCGGACTTGGAAACATTCAGTACTTC.

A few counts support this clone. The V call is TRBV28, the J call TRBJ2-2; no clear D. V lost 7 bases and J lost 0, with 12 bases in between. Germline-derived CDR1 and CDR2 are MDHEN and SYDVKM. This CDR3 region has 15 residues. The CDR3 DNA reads TGTGCCAGCACCCTGGACGACGCGAACACCGGGGAGCTGTTTTTT. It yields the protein CASTLDDANTGELFF.

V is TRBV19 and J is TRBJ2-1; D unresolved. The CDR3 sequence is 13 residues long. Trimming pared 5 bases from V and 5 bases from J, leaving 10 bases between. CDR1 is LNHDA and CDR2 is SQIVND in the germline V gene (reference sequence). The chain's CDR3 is CASSWLENNEQFF. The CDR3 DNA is TGTGCCAGTAGTTGGCTGGAAAACAATGAGCAGTTCTTC.

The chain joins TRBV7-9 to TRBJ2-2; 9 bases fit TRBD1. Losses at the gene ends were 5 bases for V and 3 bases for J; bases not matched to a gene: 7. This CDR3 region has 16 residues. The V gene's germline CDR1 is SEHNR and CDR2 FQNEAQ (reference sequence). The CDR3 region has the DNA TGTGCCAGCAGCCCGATGGGACAGGGATACACCGGGGAGCTGTTTTTT. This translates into CASSPMGQGYTGELFF.

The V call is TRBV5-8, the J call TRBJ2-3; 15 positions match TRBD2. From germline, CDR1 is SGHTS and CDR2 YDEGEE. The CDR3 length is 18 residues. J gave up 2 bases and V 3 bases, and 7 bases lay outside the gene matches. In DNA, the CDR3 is TGTGCCAGCAGCTCGGGACTAGCGGGGGGCCCGAACACAGATACGCAGTATTTT. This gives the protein CASSSGLAGGPNTDTQYF.

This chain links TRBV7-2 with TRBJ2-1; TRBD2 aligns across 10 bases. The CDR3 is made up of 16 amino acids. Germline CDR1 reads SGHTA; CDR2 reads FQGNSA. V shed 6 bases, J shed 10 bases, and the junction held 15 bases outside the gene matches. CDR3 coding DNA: TGTGCCAGCAGTTATCTAGCGGGGGCGGGGAGGGGAGAGCAGTTCTTC. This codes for CASSYLAGAGRGEQFF. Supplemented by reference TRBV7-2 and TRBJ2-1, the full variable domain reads GAGVSQSPSNKVTEKGKDVELRCDPISGHTALYWYRQSLGQGLEFLIYFQGNSAPDKSGLPSDRFSAERTGGSVSTLTIQRTQQEDSAVYLCASSYLAGAGRGEQFFGPGTRLTVL.

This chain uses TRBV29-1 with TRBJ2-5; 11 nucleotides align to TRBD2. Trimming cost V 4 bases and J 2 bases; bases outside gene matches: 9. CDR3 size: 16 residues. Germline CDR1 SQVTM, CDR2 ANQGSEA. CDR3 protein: CSVGRGTSGAQETQYF. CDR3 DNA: TGCAGCGTTGGGCGGGGGACTAGCGGAGCACAAGAGACCCAGTACTTC.

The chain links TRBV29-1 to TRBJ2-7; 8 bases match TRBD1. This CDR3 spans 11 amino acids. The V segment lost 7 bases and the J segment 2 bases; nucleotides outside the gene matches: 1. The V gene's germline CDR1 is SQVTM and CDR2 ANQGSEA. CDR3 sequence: CSATGAYEQYF. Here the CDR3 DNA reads TGCAGCGCGACAGGGGCCTACGAGCAGTACTTC.

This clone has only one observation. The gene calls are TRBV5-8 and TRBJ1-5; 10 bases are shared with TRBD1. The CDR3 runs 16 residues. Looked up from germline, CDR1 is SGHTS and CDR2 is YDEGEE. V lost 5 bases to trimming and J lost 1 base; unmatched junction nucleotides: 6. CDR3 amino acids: CASSKPGQGSNQPQHF. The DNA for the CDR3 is TGTGCCAGCAGTAAACCGGGACAGGGGAGCAATCAGCCCCAGCATTTT.